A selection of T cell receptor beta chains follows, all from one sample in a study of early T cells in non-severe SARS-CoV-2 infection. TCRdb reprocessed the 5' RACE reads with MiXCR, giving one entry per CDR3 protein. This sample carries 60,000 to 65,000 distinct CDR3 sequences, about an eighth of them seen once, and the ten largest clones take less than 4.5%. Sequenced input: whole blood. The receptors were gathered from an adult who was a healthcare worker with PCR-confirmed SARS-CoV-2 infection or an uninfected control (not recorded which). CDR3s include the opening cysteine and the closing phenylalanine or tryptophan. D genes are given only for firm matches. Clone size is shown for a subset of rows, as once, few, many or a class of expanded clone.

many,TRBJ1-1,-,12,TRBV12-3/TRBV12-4,TGTGCCAGCAGTTTTATCTACCCTGAAGCTTTCTTT,CASSFIYPEAFF
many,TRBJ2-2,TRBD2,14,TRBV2,TGTGCCATCAGTAGCGGGGGTTACACCGGGGAGCTGTTTTTT,CAISSGGYTGELFF
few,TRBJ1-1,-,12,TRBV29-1,TGCAGCGTTGACCGATATAACATTGAAGCTTTCTTT,CSVDRYNIEAFF
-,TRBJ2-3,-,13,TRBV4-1,TGCGCCAGCAGCCATCCAAACGCGGATACGCAGTATTTT,CASSHPNADTQYF
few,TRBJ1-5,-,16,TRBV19,TGTGCCAGTAGTATGGGCAGAAGTTATAGCAATCAGCCCCAGCATTTT,CASSMGRSYSNQPQHF
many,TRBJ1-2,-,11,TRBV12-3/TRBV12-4,TGTGCCAGCTCCCCAGGTGGTGGCTACACCTTC,CASSPGGGYTF
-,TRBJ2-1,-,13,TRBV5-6,TGTGCCAGCAGCTTGGGGCGGACCAATGAGCAGTTCTTC,CASSLGRTNEQFF
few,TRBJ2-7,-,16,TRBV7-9,TGTGCCAGCAGCACTCCTAAGTCCGGCGGAAACTACGAGCAGTACTTC,CASSTPKSGGNYEQYF
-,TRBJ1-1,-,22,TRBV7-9,TGTGCCAGCAGCTTAAGAAAAAGCGTCGTTTTCGGGGCAACGTCTTTGAACACTGAAGCTTTCTTT,CASSLRKSVVFGATSLNTEAFF
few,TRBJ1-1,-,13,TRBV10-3,TGTGCCATCACGGGGGGGGTGAACACTGAAGCTTTCTTT,CAITGGVNTEAFF
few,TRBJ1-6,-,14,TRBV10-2,TGCGCCAGCACCCCGACAGCTTATAATTCACCCCTCCACTTT,CASTPTAYNSPLHF
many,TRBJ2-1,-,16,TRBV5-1,TGCGCCAGCCGTAGGGGCGAAGCCGCAAGCTACAATGAGCAGTTCTTC,CASRRGEAASYNEQFF
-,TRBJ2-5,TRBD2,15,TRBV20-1,TGCAGTGCTAGAAAAGCGGGAGGTGCCCAAGAGACCCAGTACTTC,CSARKAGGAQETQYF
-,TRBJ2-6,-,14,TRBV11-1,TGTGCCAGCAGCAGGGGCCTTGGGGCCAACGTCCTGACTTTC,CASSRGLGANVLTF
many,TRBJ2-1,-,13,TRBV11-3,TGTGCCAGCAGCTTACGACACAACAATGAGCAGTTCTTC,CASSLRHNNEQFF
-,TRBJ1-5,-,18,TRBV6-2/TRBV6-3,TGTGCCAGCAGTTATGATAGGGCCACCCGAGCGAGCAATCAGCCCCAGCATTTT,CASSYDRATRASNQPQHF
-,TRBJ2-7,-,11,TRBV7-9,TGTGCCTCCATCGGGGGCTACGAGCAGTACTTC,CASIGGYEQYF
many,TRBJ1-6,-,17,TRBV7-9,TGTGCCAGCAGCTCACCGGGGGGTCTTGGCCATAATTCACCCCTCCACTTT,CASSSPGGLGHNSPLHF
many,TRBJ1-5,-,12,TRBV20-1,TGCAGTGCTAGTCGGTTGCTACAGCCCCAGCATTTT,CSASRLLQPQHF
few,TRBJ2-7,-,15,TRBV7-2,TGTGCCAGCAGACAAAGGGGGGGGGCCCCCTACGAGCAGTACTTC,CASRQRGGAPYEQYF
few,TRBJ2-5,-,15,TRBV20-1,TGCAGTGCTAGTAGTGGGGCTAGTTGGGAAGAGACCCAGTACTTC,CSASSGASWEETQYF
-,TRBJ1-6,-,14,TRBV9,TGTGCCAGCAGCGTCCAGGGGAATAATTCACCCCTCCACTTT,CASSVQGNNSPLHF
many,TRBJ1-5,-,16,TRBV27,TGTGCCAGCAGTTCCTGGGCGGGCGGGGGCAATCAGCCCCAGCATTTT,CASSSWAGGGNQPQHF
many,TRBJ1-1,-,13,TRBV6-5,TGTGCCAGCAGTTACTCAACGGGCACTGAAGCTTTCTTT,CASSYSTGTEAFF
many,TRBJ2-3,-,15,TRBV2,TGTGCCAGCAAACTGACGCTCCTCGGGGCAGATACGCAGTATTTT,CASKLTLLGADTQYF
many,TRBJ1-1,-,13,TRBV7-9,TGTGCCAGCAGCTTGTGGGAAGGGACTGAAGCTTTCTTT,CASSLWEGTEAFF
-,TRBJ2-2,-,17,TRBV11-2,TGTGCCAGCAGCTTAATCGGGGCAACAACGAACACCGGGGAGCTGTTTTTT,CASSLIGATTNTGELFF
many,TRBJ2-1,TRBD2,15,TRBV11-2,TGTGCCAGCAGCTTAACTAGCGGGGGGGCCGTTGAGCAGTTCTTC,CASSLTSGGAVEQFF
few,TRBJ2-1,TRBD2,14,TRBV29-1,TGCAGCGTGGGCGGGGGAGGTACTGGTAATGAGCAGTTCTTC,CSVGGGGTGNEQFF
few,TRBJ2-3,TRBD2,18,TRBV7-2,TGTGCCAGCAGCTTAGCCAGCGGGGGCGCCTGGAGCACAGATACGCAGTATTTT,CASSLASGGAWSTDTQYF
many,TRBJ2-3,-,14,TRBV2,TGTGCCAGCAGTCAGTCCCAGAGCACAGATACGCAGTATTTT,CASSQSQSTDTQYF
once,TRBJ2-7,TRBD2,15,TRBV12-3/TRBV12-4,TGTGCCAGCAGCCTCGGTGCGGGGGGCAACTACGAGCAGTACTTC,CASSLGAGGNYEQYF
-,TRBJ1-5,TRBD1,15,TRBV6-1,TGTGCCAGCACCTCTACAGGGGGTAGCAATCAGCCCCAGCATTTT,CASTSTGGSNQPQHF
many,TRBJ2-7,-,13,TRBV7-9,TGTGCCAGCAGCCTGGGACGGGCCTACGAGCAGTACTTC,CASSLGRAYEQYF
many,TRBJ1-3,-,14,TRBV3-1,TGTGCCAGCAGCCATTTGACAACCCGTAACACCATATATTTT,CASSHLTTRNTIYF
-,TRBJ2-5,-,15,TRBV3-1,TGTGCCAGCAGCCAGGTGAGGGACGTCCAAGAGACCCAGTACTTC,CASSQVRDVQETQYF
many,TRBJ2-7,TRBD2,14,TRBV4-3,TGCGCCAGCAGCCGTGACGCGGGGGGATTGCAGCAGTACTTC,CASSRDAGGLQQYF
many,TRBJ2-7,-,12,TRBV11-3,TGTGCCAGCAGCTCCGTGGGAGCCGAGCAGTACTTC,CASSSVGAEQYF
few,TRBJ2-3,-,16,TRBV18,TGTGCCAGTGCCACCGCCTTAGCGGAATACACAGATACGCAGTATTTT,CASATALAEYTDTQYF
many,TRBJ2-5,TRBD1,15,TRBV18,TGTGCCAGCTCACCGAGGGACAGACCCCAAGAGACCCAGTACTTC,CASSPRDRPQETQYF
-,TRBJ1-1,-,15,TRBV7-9,TGTGCCAGCAGCCCTGTGTTAGGACCGAACACTGAAGCTTTCTTT,CASSPVLGPNTEAFF
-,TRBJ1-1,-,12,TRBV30,TGTGCCTGGACCGCCGGGGACACTGAAGCTTTCTTT,CAWTAGDTEAFF
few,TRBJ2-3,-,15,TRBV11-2,TGTGCCAGCCGGAGACCCGGGACTCACACAGATACGCAGTATTTT,CASRRPGTHTDTQYF
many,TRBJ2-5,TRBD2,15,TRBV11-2,TGTGCCAGCAGCCCCTCCCGGACTAGCGGAGAGACCCAGTACTTC,CASSPSRTSGETQYF
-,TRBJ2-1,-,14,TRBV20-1,TGCAGTGCTAGAGATAGTGACGTCCTCAATGAGCAGTTCTTC,CSARDSDVLNEQFF
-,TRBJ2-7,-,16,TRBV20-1,TGCAGTGCTAGACAACGGCCCACAGGGAGGGTCTACGAGCAGTACTTC,CSARQRPTGRVYEQYF
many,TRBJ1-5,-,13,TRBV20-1,TGCAGTGCGATAGACACCGACAATCAGCCCCAGCATTTT,CSAIDTDNQPQHF
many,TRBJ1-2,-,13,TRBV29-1,TGCAGCGTTGAAGATTTTCCGGGCTATGGCTACACCTTC,CSVEDFPGYGYTF
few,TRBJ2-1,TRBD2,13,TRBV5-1,TGCGCCAGCACCCCGGCGGGAGGGAATGAGCAGTTCTTC,CASTPAGGNEQFF
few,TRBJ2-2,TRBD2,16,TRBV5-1,TGCGCCAGCACCGGGACTAGCGGGATCAACACCGGGGAGCTGTTTTTT,CASTGTSGINTGELFF
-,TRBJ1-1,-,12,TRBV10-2,TGCGCCAGCAGTGAGGTGTACACTGAAGCTTTCTTT,CASSEVYTEAFF